The 27 T cell receptor beta chains reported below all come from one sample, sequenced in a study of cytomegalovirus exposure and HLA in healthy donors. Primers: 60 Vbeta forward and 13 Jbeta reverse. Sequenced by immunoSEQ multiplex PCR; TCRdb stores in-frame clones only, minus some. Among roughly 93,000 clones listed, around 80% were seen once. The sample taken for sequencing was PBMCs. All receptors come from a man aged 25 to 45 in good health and CMV-seronegative.

The chain couples TRBV5-1 to TRBJ1-4; 7 bases map to TRBD1. The CDR3 has 14 residues. The germline CDR1 and CDR2 sequences are SGHRS and YFSETQ. Losses at the gene ends were 0 bases for V and 8 bases for J; bases not matched to a gene: 4. The CDR3 here is CASSLDTGVEKLFF. CDR3 nucleotides: TGCGCCAGCAGCTTGGATACAGGGGTCGAAAAACTGTTTTTT.

The chain has TRBV29-1 and TRBJ1-2, with D hard to call. Germline V lookup: CDR1 SQVTM, CDR2 ANQGSEA. This CDR3 region has 9 residues. V was trimmed by 7 bases and J by 6 bases, leaving 6 bases between them. The CDR3 region is CSATDGYTF. The CDR3 nucleotides are TGCAGCGCCACAGATGGCTACACCTTC.

V and J are TRBV6-1 and TRBJ1-2; 10 bases match TRBD1. The V segment lost 6 bases and the J segment 2 bases; nucleotides outside the gene matches: 3. Per the germline V gene, CDR1 is MNHNS and CDR2 is SASEGT. The CDR3 covers 14 residues. The CDR3 DNA follows: TGTGCCAGCAGAGAGGACAGGGGGAACTATGGCTACACCTTC. Protein product: CASREDRGNYGYTF.

This clone has only a few counts. The gene calls are TRBV10-2 and TRBJ2-5; D is possibly TRBD1 (5 bases). This CDR3 comprises 12 residues. The germline V gene has CDR1 WSHSY and CDR2 SAAADI. With 4 bases removed from V and 4 bases from J, the gap between germline ends came to 7 bases. CDR3 region: CASSAGAETQYF. The CDR3 nucleotides are TGCGCCAGCAGTGCTGGGGCAGAGACCCAGTACTTC.

The V and J genes are TRBV27 and TRBJ1-5; 9 nucleotides line up with TRBD1. With V trimmed by 4 bases and J by 6 bases, 7 bases remained unmatched. The germline gives CDR1 MNHEY, CDR2 SMNVEV (reference sequence). The CDR3 spans 15 residues. CDR3 sequence: CASSSLRDRVQPQHF. DNA for the CDR3: TGTGCCAGCAGTTCTTTAAGGGACAGGGTTCAGCCCCAGCATTTT.

V and J are TRBV19 and TRBJ2-1; D ambiguous. Looked up from germline, CDR1 is LNHDA and CDR2 is SQIVND (reference sequence). Trimming removed 0 bases at V and 5 bases at J, with 17 bases between. The CDR3 spans 17 residues. The CDR3 nucleotides are TGTGCCAGTAGTATAGACCCCCTAGAAGTAGTCAACAATGAGCAGTTCTTC. This translates into CASSIDPLEVVNNEQFF. Variable domain in full (rest from reference TRBV19 and TRBJ2-1): DGGITQSPKYLFRKEGQNVTLSCEQNLNHDAMYWYRQDPGQGLRLIYYSQIVNDFQKGDIAEGYSVSREKKESFPLTVTSAQKNPTAFYLCASSIDPLEVVNNEQFFGPGTRLTVL.

The chain has TRBV11-2 and TRBJ1-3; D is undetermined. The CDR3 is made up of 13 amino acids. V was pared by 0 bases and J by 9 bases, with 9 bases between. The germline V gene has CDR1 SGHAT and CDR2 FQNNGV. CDR3 amino acids: CASSLDWRGTIYF. As DNA, the CDR3 is TGTGCCAGCAGCTTAGACTGGCGGGGCACCATATATTTT.

The J gene is TRBJ1-1, the V gene TRBV19, with 8 positions matching TRBD1. The CDR3 spans 14 residues. V trimming: 7 bases; J trimming: 5 bases; junction bases outside the gene matches: 9. Germline CDR1 and CDR2: LNHDA and SQIVND (reference sequence). Here the CDR3 reads CASTRAGGWTEAFF. In nucleotides, the CDR3 is TGTGCCAGTACCCGGGCAGGGGGCTGGACTGAAGCTTTCTTT. Based on the CDR3 plus reference TRBV19 and TRBJ1-1, the full variable domain is DGGITQSPKYLFRKEGQNVTLSCEQNLNHDAMYWYRQDPGQGLRLIYYSQIVNDFQKGDIAEGYSVSREKKESFPLTVTSAQKNPTAFYLCASTRAGGWTEAFFGQGTRLTVV.

This chain uses TRBV6-5 with TRBJ2-4, with a tentative D call TRBD1 (6 bases). Looked up from germline, CDR1 is MNHEY and CDR2 is SVGAGI. CDR3 length equals 15 residues. Between the trimmed V and J ends, which lost 2 bases and 7 bases, there was a span of 15 bases. In DNA form, the CDR3 reads TGTGCCAGCAGTTACGAAGACACAGGGATCAACATTCAGTACTTC. This gives the protein CASSYEDTGINIQYF.

The V and J genes are TRBV21-1 and TRBJ1-2; the table assigns TRBD1, which was not confirmed against the DNA. TRBV21-1 is a pseudogene segment. The CDR3 runs 16 residues. The CDR3 region is CASSKEQGARMGGYTF. The CDR3, as DNA: TGTGCCAGCAGCAAAGAGCAGGGGGCCCGAATGGGCGGCTACACCTTC.

The V and J genes are TRBV7-2 and TRBJ2-5; 8 nucleotides match TRBD1. Germline CDR1 and CDR2: SGHTA and FQGNSA. The junction had 11 bases not matched to a gene; V was cut back by 5 bases and J by 9 bases. The CDR3 length is 14 residues. CDR3 sequence (DNA): TGTGCCAGCAGCCCGCTGACAGGGGTTACTGCCCAGTACTTC. Protein sequence: CASSPLTGVTAQYF.

V gene TRBV2 combines with J gene TRBJ1-6; D remains unclear. With 0 bases removed from V and 3 bases from J, the gap between germline ends came to 3 bases. From germline, CDR1 is SNHLY and CDR2 FYNNEI. The CDR3 length is 14 residues. In DNA form, the CDR3 reads TGTGCCAGCAGTGAAGCCCTCTATAATTCACCCCTCCACTTT. Protein product: CASSEALYNSPLHF.

The chain recombines TRBV5-1 with TRBJ2-1; 8 bases are a match to TRBD2. Germline V gives CDR1 SGHRS, CDR2 YFSETQ. The CDR3 loop spans 16 amino acids. Trimming cost V 4 bases and J 8 bases; bases outside gene matches: 14. CDR3 amino acids: CASSPSVGGAFDEQFF. The CDR3 DNA is TGCGCCAGCAGCCCATCAGTCGGGGGGGCCTTCGATGAGCAGTTCTTC.

The chain carries TRBV7-3 and TRBJ2-2, with a weak D call TRBD1 (5 bases). The V and J ends lost 6 bases and 4 bases respectively, with 15 bases between them. In germline, CDR1 is SGHTA, CDR2 FQGTGA. This CDR3 spans 15 amino acids. DNA for the CDR3: TGTGCCAGCAGACCAACGGACACTACCACCGGGGAGCTGTTTTTT. Amino acid sequence: CASRPTDTTTGELFF.

In this sample, this clone turned up once. The rearrangement joins TRBV11-3 to TRBJ2-3; TRBD2 matches 13 bases. Germline lookup yields CDR1 SGHNT and CDR2 YENEEA. The CDR3 is made up of 16 amino acids. The V segment lost 4 bases and the J segment 1 base; nucleotides outside the gene matches: 2. CDR3 region: CASSSGTSGGTDTQYF. DNA of the CDR3: TGTGCCAGCAGCTCAGGGACTAGCGGGGGCACAGATACGCAGTATTTT. The full variable domain, completed using reference TRBV11-3 and TRBJ2-3, is EAGVVQSPRYKIIEKKQPVAFWCNPISGHNTLYWYLQNLGQGPELLIRYENEEAVDDSQLPKDRFSAERLKGVDSTLKIQPAELGDSAVYLCASSSGTSGGTDTQYFGPGTRLTVL.

The V call is TRBV10-1, the J call TRBJ1-5; D is possibly TRBD1 (6 bases). The CDR3 totals 16 residues. Germline-derived CDR1 and CDR2 are WNHNN and SYGVQD (reference sequence). V was pared by 2 bases and J by 2 bases, with 13 bases between. The CDR3 sequence is CASSEPRGFRNQPQHF. CDR3 coding DNA: TGCGCCAGCAGTGAGCCCAGGGGTTTTCGCAATCAGCCCCAGCATTTT.

The chain couples TRBV5-1 to TRBJ1-1; 7 bases map to TRBD1. This CDR3 spans 17 amino acids. CDR1 SGHRS and CDR2 YFSETQ come from the germline V gene. With V trimmed by 1 base and J by 6 bases, 15 bases remained unmatched. The CDR3 DNA sequence: TGCGCCAGCAGCTTGCCCCCGCAACTACAGGGGAGGCCTGAAGCTTTCTTT. This encodes CASSLPPQLQGRPEAFF.

V gene TRBV2 combines with J gene TRBJ1-2; the match to TRBD1 covers 7 bases. Germline V gene sequence: CDR1 SNHLY, CDR2 FYNNEI. The V segment lost 6 bases and the J segment 2 bases; nucleotides outside the gene matches: 6. CDR3 length: 14 amino acids. The DNA of the CDR3 is TGTGCCAGCAGAGATTTGGGACAGAACTATGGCTACACCTTC. It translates to CASRDLGQNYGYTF.

This clone was seen a handful of times. The V call is TRBV4-1, the J call TRBJ1-6, with 11 bases aligning to TRBD1. Germline-derived CDR1 and CDR2 are MGHRA and YSYEKL. CDR3 length: 17 residues. J lost 6 bases, V lost 3 bases, and 7 bases had no gene match. The CDR3 loop is CASSQGTGGISNSPLHF. The DNA of the CDR3 is TGCGCCAGCAGCCAGGGGACAGGGGGAATCTCTAATTCACCCCTCCACTTT.

This chain connects TRBV7-2 to TRBJ2-3; 7 bases match TRBD2. After removal of 4 bases from V and 0 bases from J, the junction contained 1 base not matched to a gene. Germline V CDR1 and CDR2: SGHTA, FQGNSA. The CDR3 totals 14 residues. The CDR3 reads CASSSGLSTDTQYF. The CDR3, as DNA: TGTGCCAGCAGCTCGGGACTAAGCACAGATACGCAGTATTTT.

CDR3: CAARGTGDEKLFF. In DNA, the CDR3 is TGTGCCGCACGCGGGACAGGGGATGAAAAACTGTTTTTT. The V gene is TRBV30, the J gene TRBJ1-4; TRBD1 agrees at 10 bases. In germline, CDR1 is GTSNPN, CDR2 SVGIG (reference sequence). CDR3 length equals 13 residues. The V and J ends lost 8 bases and 6 bases, in that order; junction bases with no gene match: 6.

CDR3 DNA sequence: TGCGCCAGCAGCTTGGGACCCTCAGGGTTGGGACAGCCCCAGCATTTT. It codes for CASSLGPSGLGQPQHF. The chain is built from TRBV5-1 and TRBJ1-5, with D possibly being TRBD1 (5 bases). Germline values: CDR1 SGHRS, CDR2 YFSETQ. The CDR3 spans 16 residues. V was cut by 0 bases and J by 7 bases, with 17 bases left in between. Drawing the rest from reference TRBV5-1 and TRBJ1-5, the complete variable domain is KAGVTQTPRYLIKTRGQQVTLSCSPISGHRSVSWYQQTPGQGLQFLFEYFSETQRNKGNFPGRFSGRQFSNSRSEMNVSTLELGDSALYLCASSLGPSGLGQPQHFGDGTRLSIL.

The chain combines TRBV11-3 with TRBJ2-2; possible D gene TRBD1, 5 bases. There are 16 residues in the CDR3. V was trimmed by 5 bases and J by 0 bases, leaving 13 bases between them. Looked up from germline, CDR1 is SGHNT and CDR2 is YENEEA. CDR3 sequence: CASSPGQTANTGELFF. CDR3 sequence (DNA): TGTGCCAGCAGCCCCGGACAAACAGCGAACACCGGGGAGCTGTTTTTT.

The rearrangement joins TRBV6-5 to TRBJ1-2, with 7 bases matching TRBD1. Per the germline V gene, CDR1 is MNHEY and CDR2 is SVGAGI. CDR3 length equals 14 residues. V dropped 5 bases and J dropped 4; count of bases not matched to a gene: 7. The CDR3 is CASSATGLGYGYTF. Here the CDR3 DNA reads TGTGCCAGCAGTGCGACAGGGTTGGGCTATGGCTACACCTTC.

This rearrangement joins TRBV5-4 to TRBJ2-1, with D unclear. V was trimmed by 3 bases and J by 6 bases, leaving 4 bases between them. The germline V gene encodes CDR1 SGHNT and CDR2 YYREEE (reference sequence). CDR3 length: 11 residues. The CDR3 is CASSSSNEQFF. DNA of the CDR3: TGTGCCAGCAGCTCCAGCAATGAGCAGTTCTTC.

This clone was picked up a small number of times. J is TRBJ1-2 and V is TRBV18; 10 bases are a match to TRBD1. Germline-derived CDR1 and CDR2 are KGHSH and LQKENI. J lost 2 bases, V lost 3 bases, and 6 bases had no gene match. There are 16 residues in the CDR3. CDR3 region: CASSPGQGSFNYGYTF. Written as DNA, the CDR3 is TGTGCCAGCTCACCGGGACAGGGGAGTTTCAACTATGGCTACACCTTC.

The chain links TRBV4-3 to TRBJ2-6; 9 bases agree with TRBD1. The V gene's germline CDR1 is LGHNA and CDR2 YSLEER. V shed 0 bases, J shed 0 bases, and the junction held 9 bases outside the gene matches. The CDR3 covers 20 residues. DNA for the CDR3: TGCGCCAGCAGCCAAGATTCGACAGGGGGGTCTCTCTCTGGGGCCAACGTCCTGACTTTC. This codes for CASSQDSTGGSLSGANVLTF.